The sequence of this T cell receptor (beta chain) was determined in a study of T cell responses to AZD1222 COVID-19 vaccine. After removal of 4 bases from V and 5 bases from J, the junction contained 6 bases not matched to a gene. The CDR3 is made up of 15 amino acids. The germline V gene has CDR1 SGHRS and CDR2 YFSETQ. This table comes from immunoSEQ multiplex PCR, and its TCRdb copy is limited to in-frame clones, with some not included. The table has about 80,000 clones, roughly 90% seen once; the top ten hold about 8%. The rearrangement links TRBV5-1 to TRBJ1-5; TRBD1 aligns across 10 bases. The sample was peripheral blood, taken 28 days after the second AZD1222 dose. The TCR comes from an adult who received the AZD1222 COVID-19 vaccine. This chain's CDR3 is CASSLTGGAYQPQHF. DNA for the CDR3: TGCGCCAGCAGCCTGACAGGGGGCGCTTATCAGCCCCAGCATTTT.